The 30 T cell receptor beta chains below were found in one sample sequenced in a study of blood T cell repertoires in COVID-19. Using immunoSEQ multiplex PCR, the repertoire was profiled, and TCRdb retains in-frame clones only, with some absent. The table records around 230,000 clones, approximately 83% of them present only once. Sequenced: peripheral blood. All receptors derive from a man aged 35 to 55 with acute or convalescent COVID-19.

The J gene is TRBJ1-6, the V gene TRBV6-6; D is perhaps TRBD1 (6 bases). V lost 5 bases, J lost 10 bases, and 12 bases lay in between. The CDR3 is 13 amino acids. Germline loops: CDR1 MNHNY, CDR2 SVGAGI (reference sequence). The CDR3 DNA reads TGTGCCAGCAGTACTACAGGGAAATCACCCCTCCACTTT. Residues: CASSTTGKSPLHF.

The rearrangement joins TRBV7-9 to TRBJ2-1; a weak D match, TRBD2 (5 bases). Germline-derived CDR1 and CDR2 are SEHNR and FQNEAQ (reference sequence). The CDR3 is 14 residues long. V was cut by 3 bases and J by 10 bases, with 16 bases left in between. The CDR3 sequence: CASSLAPGGREQFF. CDR3 bases: TGTGCCAGCAGCTTGGCCCCCGGCGGGCGCGAGCAGTTCTTC.

The CDR3 region is CASLGQGLSQPQHF. The CDR3, as DNA: TGTGCCAGTCTTGGACAGGGGTTAAGTCAGCCCCAGCATTTT. The chain has TRBV6-6 and TRBJ1-5; 9 positions match TRBD1. The CDR3 has 14 amino acids. Germline-derived CDR1 and CDR2 are MNHNY and SVGAGI (reference sequence). J was trimmed by 6 bases and V by 9 bases; bases with no gene match: 9.

This clone was seen more than once but under ten times. This chain uses TRBV10-3 with TRBJ2-7, with TRBD1 identical over 7 bases. CDR1 and CDR2 from the germline V gene are ENHRY and SYGVKD. CDR3 length: 13 amino acids. V was pared by 8 bases and J by 0 bases, with 4 bases of the junction left unmatched. CDR3: CAIGQGVSYEQYF. The CDR3 DNA reads TGTGCCATCGGCCAGGGGGTCTCCTACGAGCAGTACTTC.

This clone has a handful of counts. The rearrangement joins TRBV9 to TRBJ2-2, with D possibly being TRBD1 (6 bases). The CDR3 has 15 amino acids. Looked up from germline, CDR1 is SGDLS and CDR2 is YYNGEE. V lost 2 bases and J lost 6, with 14 bases in between. The CDR3 loop reads CASSVAGTSAGELFF. In DNA, the CDR3 is TGTGCCAGCAGCGTCGCAGGGACAAGCGCCGGGGAGCTGTTTTTT.

This clone was picked up one time. This chain links TRBV4-3 with TRBJ2-7; 9 nucleotides match TRBD1. V gave up 0 bases and J gave up 4 bases; unmatched junction bases: 4. Looked up from germline, CDR1 is LGHNA and CDR2 is YSLEER. The CDR3 runs to 15 residues. The CDR3 sequence is CASSQERTGDYEQYF. CDR3 coding DNA: TGCGCCAGCAGCCAAGAGAGGACAGGGGATTACGAGCAGTACTTC.

The CDR3 here is CSVVGGTEAFF. The CDR3 nucleotides are TGCAGCGTTGTCGGGGGCACTGAAGCTTTCTTT. This chain joins TRBV29-1 and TRBJ1-1; weak D call: TRBD1 (5 bases). CDR1 is SQVTM, CDR2 ANQGSEA, per germline. The CDR3 consists of 11 residues. V was cut by 4 bases and J by 4 bases, with 7 bases left in between.

The J gene is TRBJ2-4, the V gene TRBV2, with D possibly TRBD2 on 5 matching bases. The CDR3 spans 12 residues. Germline assignment: CDR1 SNHLY and CDR2 FYNNEI. The V gene lost 4 bases and the J gene lost 9 bases, with 10 bases spanning the gap. The CDR3 region has the DNA TGTGCCAGCAGTGCGGGGTATGGCATTCAGTACTTC. This translates into CASSAGYGIQYF.

The rearrangement links TRBV30 to TRBJ1-2; 7 nucleotides align to TRBD1. The CDR3 covers 15 residues. After removal of 2 bases from V and 4 bases from J, the junction contained 10 bases not matched to a gene. Germline CDR1 GTSNPN, CDR2 SVGIG (reference sequence). The CDR3 here is CAWSSTRQGSYGYTF. The CDR3 nucleotides are TGTGCCTGGAGTTCAACGAGACAGGGTTCCTATGGCTACACCTTC.

The chain joins TRBV9 to TRBJ1-1; D may be TRBD1 (6 bases). V lost 4 bases, J lost 5 bases, and 12 bases lay in between. This CDR3 spans 13 amino acids. CDR1 and CDR2 from the germline V gene are SGDLS and YYNGEE. The CDR3 reads CASSSQQGTEAFF. The CDR3 region has the DNA TGTGCCAGCAGCTCCCAACAGGGAACTGAAGCTTTCTTT.

V is TRBV29-1 and J is TRBJ2-3; TRBD2 agrees at 13 bases. The CDR3 loop spans 18 amino acids. The germline gives CDR1 SQVTM, CDR2 ANQGSEA. J gave up 0 bases and V 4 bases, and 10 bases lay outside the gene matches. CDR3 region: CSVAGTSGRASSTDTQYF. The DNA of the CDR3 is TGCAGCGTTGCTGGAACTAGCGGGAGGGCGTCTAGCACAGATACGCAGTATTTT.

The chain combines TRBV4-1 with TRBJ1-3, with D perhaps TRBD1 (6 bases). Germline V CDR1 and CDR2: MGHRA, YSYEKL. CDR3 size: 17 residues. V lost 0 bases and J 2 bases, leaving 14 bases between the germline ends. Written as DNA, the CDR3 is TGCGCCAGCAGCCAAGATCGGGGCAGGGGTGCTGGAAACACCATATATTTT. It translates to CASSQDRGRGAGNTIYF.

The chain is built from TRBV29-1 and TRBJ2-1; no firm D call. V lost 4 bases and J lost 4, with 5 bases in between. This CDR3 spans 11 amino acids. Germline CDR1 and CDR2: SQVTM and ANQGSEA. In DNA, the CDR3 is TGCAGCGTTGCCTTTTACAATGAGCAGTTCTTC. It specifies CSVAFYNEQFF.

There are a few counts of this clone. The genes are TRBV5-6 and TRBJ1-1; D gene unclear. The V gene lost 1 base and the J gene lost 4 bases, with 14 bases spanning the gap. The CDR3 spans 15 residues. The V gene's germline CDR1 is SGHDT and CDR2 YYEEEE. In DNA form, the CDR3 reads TGTGCCAGCAGCTTGCCGGGAGAGAGGATCACTGAAGCTTTCTTT. Protein product: CASSLPGERITEAFF.

This clone was counted at least ten times. The genes are TRBV7-2 and TRBJ2-7; tentatively, D is TRBD2 (5 bases). The CDR3 length is 18 residues. CDR1 is SGHTA and CDR2 is FQGNSA in the germline V gene. V lost 0 bases to trimming and J lost 0 bases, with 18 bases between them. This CDR3 reads CASSLAPRGSAFSYEQYF. Written as DNA, the CDR3 is TGTGCCAGCAGCTTAGCCCCCCGAGGGAGCGCCTTCTCCTACGAGCAGTACTTC.

The V call is TRBV20-1, the J call TRBJ1-1; a possible D gene is TRBD1 (6 bases). V was clipped by 3 bases and J by 4 bases, with 12 bases between them. Germline V lookup: CDR1 DFQATT, CDR2 SNEGSKA (reference sequence). The CDR3 is made up of 13 amino acids. CDR3 amino acids: CSASSGGGTEAFF. Here the CDR3 DNA reads TGCAGTGCTAGTTCGGGGGGCGGCACTGAAGCTTTCTTT.

CDR3 DNA: TGTGCCAGCAGCCTGCAGGGGGCAGAGGAAAAACTGTTTTTT. As protein: CASSLQGAEEKLFF. This rearrangement joins TRBV7-8 to TRBJ1-4; 8 bases line up with TRBD1. CDR3 size: 14 residues. CDR1 and CDR2 (germline): SGHVS, FQNEAQ. J lost 8 bases, V lost 5 bases, and 7 bases had no gene match.

This CDR3 reads CASSKRTATNYGYTF. The CDR3 DNA reads TGTGCCAGCAGCAAAAGGACAGCTACTAACTATGGCTACACCTTC. The chain recombines TRBV7-2 with TRBJ1-2; the D gene is possibly TRBD1 (6 bases). CDR3 length equals 15 residues. Deletions cut 5 bases from V and 0 bases from J, with 13 bases between. Germline lookup yields CDR1 SGHTA and CDR2 FQGNSA.

The genes are TRBV30 and TRBJ2-5, with D maybe TRBD1 (5 bases). Germline lookup yields CDR1 GTSNPN and CDR2 SVGIG (reference sequence). This CDR3 has 16 amino acids. Deletions cut 2 bases from V and 1 base from J, with 17 bases between. This CDR3 is CAWSPPGRVLQETQYF. DNA for the CDR3: TGTGCCTGGAGTCCCCCTGGCAGGGTTCTCCAAGAGACCCAGTACTTC.

The chain combines TRBV19 with TRBJ1-2; D remains ambiguous. The germline V gene has CDR1 LNHDA and CDR2 SQIVND (reference sequence). The CDR3 is made up of 14 amino acids. Trimming stripped 3 bases from V and 4 bases from J, with 12 bases between. The CDR3 loop is CASSIEGSGYGYTF. The CDR3 DNA is TGTGCCAGTAGTATTGAGGGTTCGGGCTATGGCTACACCTTC.

This chain joins TRBV29-1 and TRBJ1-1, with D tentatively TRBD1 (5 bases). Germline V gene data show CDR1 as SQVTM and CDR2 as ANQGSEA. Between the trimmed V and J ends, which lost 4 bases and 1 base, there was a span of 10 bases. The CDR3 length is 13 residues. The CDR3 reads CSVVPQENTEAFF. CDR3 DNA sequence: TGCAGCGTTGTTCCACAGGAGAACACTGAAGCTTTCTTT.

The J gene is TRBJ2-6, the V gene TRBV2, with TRBD1 matching over 11 bases. V gave up 6 bases and J gave up 0 bases; unmatched junction bases: 4. The CDR3 consists of 17 residues. Germline V CDR1 and CDR2: SNHLY, FYNNEI. CDR3 sequence: CASRAGQGVSGANVLTF. The DNA for the CDR3 is TGTGCCAGCAGGGCGGGACAGGGGGTCTCTGGGGCCAACGTCCTGACTTTC.

The V call is TRBV19, the J call TRBJ2-5; 7 nucleotides match TRBD1. The J segment lost 9 bases and the V segment lost 6 bases, leaving 13 bases of the junction unmatched. Germline CDR1 reads LNHDA; CDR2 reads SQIVND (reference sequence). The CDR3 length is 14 residues. Written as DNA, the CDR3 is TGTGCCAGTAGCCCTGGACAGGTTCGCGGGTCCCAGTACTTC. This gives the protein CASSPGQVRGSQYF.

The V gene is TRBV29-1, the J gene TRBJ1-6, with TRBD1 matching over 9 bases. Germline V gene data show CDR1 as SQVTM and CDR2 as ANQGSEA. V lost 7 bases to trimming and J lost 7 bases; unmatched junction nucleotides: 5. CDR3 size: 13 residues. The CDR3 sequence is CSARTGGNSPLHF. The CDR3 DNA reads TGCAGCGCCAGAACAGGGGGCAATTCACCCCTCCACTTT.

The table lists this clone with a few counts. A much larger clone differs by one base, so this may be a read error. Within the sample, other DNA sequences also encode this same CDR3. J is TRBJ2-7 and V is TRBV12-3 or TRBV12-4, with unresolved D. This CDR3 is 11 amino acids long. V gave up 4 bases and J gave up 3 bases, with 4 bases separating them. The CDR3 DNA is TGTGCCAGCAGTTCCCTCTACGAGCAGTACTTC. Protein product: CASSSLYEQYF.

The chain couples TRBV5-4 to TRBJ2-2, with TRBD2 matching over 7 bases. CDR3 length: 14 residues. Trimming at V came to 4 bases and at J to 7 bases, leaving 7 bases not matched to a gene. The germline gives CDR1 SGHNT, CDR2 YYREEE (reference sequence). This CDR3 is CASSPGLSVGELFF. CDR3 nucleotides: TGTGCCAGCAGCCCGGGACTATCGGTCGGGGAGCTGTTTTTT. The full variable domain, its missing parts supplied by reference TRBV5-4 and TRBJ2-2, is ETGVTQSPTHLIKTRGQQVTLRCSSQSGHNTVSWYQQALGQGPQFIFQYYREEENGRGNFPPRFSGLQFPNYSSELNVNALELDDSALYLCASSPGLSVGELFFGEGSRLTVL.

The chain employs TRBV9 and TRBJ2-3, with 7 bases identical to TRBD2. Per the germline V gene, CDR1 is SGDLS and CDR2 is YYNGEE. Unmatched junction bases numbered 7, after V lost 0 bases and J lost 6 bases. This CDR3 has 15 residues. The CDR3 protein is CASSVAGREKDTQYF. CDR3 DNA: TGTGCCAGCAGCGTAGCTGGGCGGGAGAAGGATACGCAGTATTTT.

V gene TRBV7-9 combines with J gene TRBJ1-5; D is ambiguous. From germline, CDR1 is SEHNR and CDR2 FQNEAQ (reference sequence). This CDR3 spans 13 amino acids. Trimming left V 3 bases short and J 9 bases short, with 12 bases between. The CDR3 DNA reads TGTGCCAGCAGCTTGGTTAGCTCGGGGCCCCAGCATTTT. It translates to CASSLVSSGPQHF.

The chain has TRBV27 and TRBJ1-1; 7 bases map to TRBD1. Trimming at V came to 5 bases and at J to 2 bases, leaving 5 bases not matched to a gene. CDR3 length: 14 residues. Germline CDR1 is MNHEY and CDR2 is SMNVEV (reference sequence). The CDR3 loop is CASSTRTGNTEAFF. In DNA, the CDR3 is TGTGCCAGCAGTACCCGGACAGGAAACACTGAAGCTTTCTTT.

The J gene is TRBJ2-3, the V gene TRBV10-3; 7 bases line up with TRBD1. The J segment lost 3 bases and the V segment lost 2 bases, leaving 5 bases of the junction unmatched. CDR1 is ENHRY, CDR2 SYGVKD, per germline. This CDR3 has 15 residues. The CDR3 region has the DNA TGTGCCATCAGTGAGCAACAGGGGCAAACAGATACGCAGTATTTT. This translates into CAISEQQGQTDTQYF.